The TCR beta chain described here comes from a study of blood T cells in healthy people across ages (dated by TCRdb to the mid-2010s). The study in broad terms: In model experiments, roughly one uniquely barcoded TCR beta cDNA molecule per two T cells was captured by template switching. To track age-related changes in TCR beta repertoire diversity, the study relied on deep sequencing normalized with unique cDNA molecular identifiers. Donors were grouped into four age groups: young (average 16 years), middle-aged (39), aged (about 59) and long-lived (about 82). Donors of different ages were randomly distributed across sequencing lanes to avoid experimental bias. For two donors (one aged 18 to 30 and one aged 80 or older), the study analyzed two additional independent replicas of 1 million unique cDNA reads from the same blood draw.

Deletion took 6 bases off V and 5 bases off J, with a span of 16 bases between the germline ends. The CDR3, cysteine through phenylalanine, is 14 amino acids long. Of the read, only the CDR3 DNA is kept; its 42 bases are in frame from base 1. From a lookup of the germline V gene, CDR1 and CDR2 are MNHEY and SVGAGI. The donors were 40 or so Caucasian individuals from Russia, aged roughly 6 to 100 years, who were systemically healthy. Each donor gave around 9.8 milliliters of peripheral blood, collected into EDTA-treated Vacutainer tubes. Ficoll-Paque density-gradient centrifugation was used to isolate PBMCs, with at least 6 million per sample. Total RNA was extracted from PBMCs with Trizol reagent, with at least 5.5 micrograms obtained per sample. Naive CD45RAhigh/CD27high T cell percentages were measured by flow cytometry on a PBMC aliquot from every donor. Library construction relied on 5' RACE. Sequencing took place on an Illumina HiSeq 2500. A second about 6 to 11 cycle PCR used a sample-barcoded 5' primer and a J-beta primer mix. Each TCR beta cDNA molecule received a unique molecular identifier from a template-switch 5' adaptor carrying 12 random nucleotides. Each sample yielded at least 2.5 million CDR3-containing paired-end reads. All of the RNA was converted into first-strand cDNA using the Mint cDNA synthesis kit, with a TRBC-specific oligonucleotide serving as the primer. All cDNA was treated with uracil-DNA glycosylase and then went through a first 18-cycle PCR with the universal primers M1SS and BC2_uni_R. Per the source publication's procedure: Each sample was normalized by randomly selecting 1 million high-quality reads, each carrying a distinct molecular identifier. Reads with shared molecular identifiers were discarded instead of being binned into consensus sequences. MiTCR, set to a Q25 quality threshold and the strictest error-elimination algorithm, was used for CDR3 identification, clonotype clustering and error correction. A nonparametric unseen species model using Euler transformation provided a lower-bound estimate of total TCR beta diversity. TCRdb reran the public reads through fastp at Q25 and MiXCR, keeping productive beta chains. Each entry is one CDR3 protein sequence, shown with its most common DNA and genes. The V and J calls and clone size come from TCRdb's table, not from the authors' own analysis. Across this sample there are hundreds of thousands of distinct CDR3 sequences, with 58% seen only once. Approximately 20% of the sample lies in the top ten.

With respect to this clonotype: It lacks a known antigen. Per-base quality was not reported, and no clone a single base away is much larger than it.

What the work shows at the level of the full study, not this receptor alone: Donor CMV infection status was unknown, potentially confounding age-related changes in expanded clonotypes. There was a strong correlation between observed TCR beta diversity and the percentage of naive T cells measured by flow cytometry. Conclusive comparison of naive and antigen-experienced compartments was prevented by the profiling of bulk unsorted PBMCs. As age increased, observed TCR beta diversity per million T cells dropped in a roughly linear way, and a significant reduction was already evident by age 40. Total diversity estimates from one million sequenced T cells were considered lower bounds and underestimates. Compared with the aged group, more naive CD4+ T cells, fewer expanded clones and increased TCR diversity were shown by the long-lived group, suggesting age selection.

The receptor chain draws on TRBV6-5 and TRBJ2-5; the D segment cannot be called with confidence. This clonotype was sampled from a man in his thirties or forties in good health. The sample taken for sequencing was blood. The nucleotide sequence reads TGTGCCAGCAGGTTTCTACTGGGGTCGGAGACCCAGTACTTC. Its product reads: CASRFLLGSETQYF.